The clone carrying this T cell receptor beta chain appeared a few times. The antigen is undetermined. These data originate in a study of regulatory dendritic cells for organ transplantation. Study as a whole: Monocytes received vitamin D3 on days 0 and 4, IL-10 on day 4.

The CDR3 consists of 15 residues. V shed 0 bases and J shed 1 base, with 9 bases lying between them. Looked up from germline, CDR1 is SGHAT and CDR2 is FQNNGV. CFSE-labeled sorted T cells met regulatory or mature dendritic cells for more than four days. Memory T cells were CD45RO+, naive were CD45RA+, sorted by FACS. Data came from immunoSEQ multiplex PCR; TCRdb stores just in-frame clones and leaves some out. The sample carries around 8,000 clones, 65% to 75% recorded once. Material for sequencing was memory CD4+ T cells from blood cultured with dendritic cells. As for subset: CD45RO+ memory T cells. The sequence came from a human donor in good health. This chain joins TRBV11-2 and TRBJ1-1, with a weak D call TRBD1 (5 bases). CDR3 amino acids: CASSLDTGTNTEAFF. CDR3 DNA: TGTGCCAGCAGCTTAGATACAGGCACGAACACTGAAGCTTTCTTT.